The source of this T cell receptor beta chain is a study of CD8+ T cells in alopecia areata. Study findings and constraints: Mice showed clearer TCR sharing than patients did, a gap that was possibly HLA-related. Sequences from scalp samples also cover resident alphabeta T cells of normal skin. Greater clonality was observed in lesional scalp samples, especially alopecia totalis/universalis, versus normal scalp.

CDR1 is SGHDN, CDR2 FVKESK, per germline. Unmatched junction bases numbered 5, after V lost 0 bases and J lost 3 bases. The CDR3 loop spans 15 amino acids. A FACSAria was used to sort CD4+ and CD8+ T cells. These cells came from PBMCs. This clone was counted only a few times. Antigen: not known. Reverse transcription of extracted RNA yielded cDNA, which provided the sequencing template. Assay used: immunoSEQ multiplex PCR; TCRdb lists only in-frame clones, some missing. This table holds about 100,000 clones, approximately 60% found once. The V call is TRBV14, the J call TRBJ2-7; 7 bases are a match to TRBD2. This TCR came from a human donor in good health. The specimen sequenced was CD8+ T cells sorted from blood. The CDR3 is CASSQEGGDYYEQYF. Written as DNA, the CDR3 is TGTGCCAGCAGCCAAGAAGGCGGGGACTACTACGAGCAGTACTTC.